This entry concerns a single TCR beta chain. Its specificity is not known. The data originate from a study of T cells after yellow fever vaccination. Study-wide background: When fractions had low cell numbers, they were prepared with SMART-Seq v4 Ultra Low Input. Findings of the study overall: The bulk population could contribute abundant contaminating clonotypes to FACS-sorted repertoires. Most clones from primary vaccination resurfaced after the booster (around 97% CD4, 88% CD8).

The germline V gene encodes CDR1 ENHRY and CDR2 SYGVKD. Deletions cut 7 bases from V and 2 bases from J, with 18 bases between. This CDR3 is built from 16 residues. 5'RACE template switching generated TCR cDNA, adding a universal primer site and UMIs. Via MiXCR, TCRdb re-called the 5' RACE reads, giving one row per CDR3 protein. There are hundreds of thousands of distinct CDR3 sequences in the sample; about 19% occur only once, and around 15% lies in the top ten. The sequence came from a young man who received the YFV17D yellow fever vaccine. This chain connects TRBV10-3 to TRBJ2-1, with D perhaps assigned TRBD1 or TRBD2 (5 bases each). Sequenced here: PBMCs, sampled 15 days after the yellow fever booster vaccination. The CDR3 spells CAIKRDGASTYNEQFF. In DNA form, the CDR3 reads TGTGCCATCAAGAGAGACGGGGCGTCGACCTACAATGAGCAGTTCTTC.